These 9 T cell receptor beta chains were sequenced from one sample in a study of cytomegalovirus exposure and HLA in healthy donors (dated by TCRdb to 2016 to 2017). Preparation of the library involved the immunoSEQ multiplex PCR assay. For the multiplex PCR, a mixture combining 60 forward primers for TCR Vbeta segments and 13 reverse primers for TCR Jbeta segments was used. Not all clones reach the TCRdb copy of this immuneACCESS table, which keeps in-frame sequences only. Checked studies attribute under half of the gap to unresolved V genes and leave the rest unexplained. For this sample the table gives roughly 99,000 clones, of which 81% were detected only once. The ten largest clones take up more than 2% of the sample. Sequenced input: PBMCs. The receptor source for this set is a man younger than 40 in good health and CMV-seronegative.

This clone was picked up one time. The rearrangement joins TRBV27 to TRBJ1-2; TRBD1 might be the D (6 bases). The V end lost 5 bases, the J end lost 8 bases, and 18 bases lay between the germline ends. CDR3 length: 14 amino acids. Looked up from germline, CDR1 is MNHEY and CDR2 is SMNVEV (reference sequence). The CDR3 here is CASSGPGGPGGYTF. In DNA form, the CDR3 reads TGTGCCAGCAGTGGGCCGGGGGGCCCAGGGGGCTACACCTTC.

The chain combines TRBV10-3 with TRBJ2-4; TRBD1 aligns across 9 bases. CDR3 length: 16 amino acids. The germline gives CDR1 ENHRY, CDR2 SYGVKD. J gave up 6 bases and V 3 bases, and 9 bases lay outside the gene matches. The CDR3 sequence: CAISDMDRGRANIQYF. In DNA form, the CDR3 reads TGTGCCATCAGTGACATGGACAGGGGTAGGGCAAACATTCAGTACTTC.

CDR3 nucleotide sequence: TGTGCCAGCAGCTCGGGGGGGGGTGTAGGAAATCAGCCCCAGCATTTT. This codes for CASSSGGGVGNQPQHF. The V and J genes are TRBV5-4 and TRBJ1-5; TRBD1 is a possible D gene (5 bases). V shed 3 bases and J shed 4 bases, with 17 bases lying between them. This CDR3 is built from 16 residues. Germline V gene sequence: CDR1 SGHNT, CDR2 YYREEE (reference sequence).

The J gene is TRBJ2-7, the V gene TRBV5-1; the D gene is possibly TRBD1 (6 bases). This CDR3 region has 15 residues. The germline gives CDR1 SGHRS, CDR2 YFSETQ. Trimming removed 0 bases from V and 5 bases from J, with 15 bases in between. In DNA, the CDR3 is TGCGCCAGCAGCTTGGCCGGCCAGGGGCTGGACGAGCAGTACTTC. It is translated as CASSLAGQGLDEQYF.

The chain has TRBV5-4 and TRBJ2-2, with 8 bases identical to TRBD1. Germline values: CDR1 SGHNT, CDR2 YYREEE (reference sequence). CDR3 length: 15 residues. The V segment lost 2 bases and the J segment 1 base; nucleotides outside the gene matches: 1. CDR3 loop: CASSFGQGNTGELFF. The CDR3 nucleotides are TGTGCCAGCAGCTTTGGACAGGGGAACACCGGGGAGCTGTTTTTT.

CDR3 in amino acids: CASSYSTGWDGYTF. The DNA of the CDR3 is TGTGCCAGCAGCTATTCGACAGGGTGGGATGGCTACACCTTC. V gene TRBV13 combines with J gene TRBJ1-2; 7 bases are a match to TRBD1. The CDR3 is 14 residues long. Per germline, CDR1 PRHDT and CDR2 FYEKMQ (reference sequence). Trimming removed 4 bases from V and 6 bases from J; junction bases left unmatched: 8.

The V and J genes are TRBV19 and TRBJ1-5; 9 nucleotides align to TRBD1. This CDR3 spans 13 amino acids. The V gene's germline CDR1 is LNHDA and CDR2 SQIVND (reference sequence). J lost 7 bases, V lost 6 bases, and 4 bases had no gene match. The CDR3 nucleotides read TGTGCCAGTAGCCGGGACAGGGTCCAGCCCCAGCATTTT. It codes for CASSRDRVQPQHF.

J is TRBJ2-5 and V is TRBV7-2; D perhaps matches TRBD2 (5 bases). CDR3 size: 14 residues. Trimming took off 1 base at V and 5 bases at J, with 11 bases between the two ends. The germline CDR1 and CDR2 sequences are SGHTA and FQGNSA. CDR3 DNA sequence: TGTGCCAGCAGCTTAGAGGGCGGGCCGGAGACCCAGTACTTC. Its protein product is CASSLEGGPETQYF.

The genes are TRBV29-1 and TRBJ2-5; 7 bases are a match to TRBD1. V shed 8 bases and J 3 bases; nucleotides not matched to a gene: 9. The CDR3 contains 13 residues. Germline CDR1 reads SQVTM; CDR2 reads ANQGSEA. This chain's CDR3 is CSYTTGRKETQYF. The CDR3 coding sequence is TGCAGCTATACGACAGGGAGAAAAGAGACCCAGTACTTC.